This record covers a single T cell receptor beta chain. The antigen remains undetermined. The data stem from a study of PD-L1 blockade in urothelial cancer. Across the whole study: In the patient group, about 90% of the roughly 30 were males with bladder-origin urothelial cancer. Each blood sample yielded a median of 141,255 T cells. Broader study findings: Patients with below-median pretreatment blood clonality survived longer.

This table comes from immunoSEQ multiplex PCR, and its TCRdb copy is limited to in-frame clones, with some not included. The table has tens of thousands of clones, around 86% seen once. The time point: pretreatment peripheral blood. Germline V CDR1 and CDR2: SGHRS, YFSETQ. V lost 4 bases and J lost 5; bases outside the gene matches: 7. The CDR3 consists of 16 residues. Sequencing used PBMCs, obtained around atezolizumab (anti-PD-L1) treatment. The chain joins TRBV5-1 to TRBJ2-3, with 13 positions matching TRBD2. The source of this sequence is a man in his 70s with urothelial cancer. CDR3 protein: CASSTGLAGVVDTQYF. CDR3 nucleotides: TGCGCCAGCAGCACCGGACTAGCGGGAGTGGTAGATACGCAGTATTTT.